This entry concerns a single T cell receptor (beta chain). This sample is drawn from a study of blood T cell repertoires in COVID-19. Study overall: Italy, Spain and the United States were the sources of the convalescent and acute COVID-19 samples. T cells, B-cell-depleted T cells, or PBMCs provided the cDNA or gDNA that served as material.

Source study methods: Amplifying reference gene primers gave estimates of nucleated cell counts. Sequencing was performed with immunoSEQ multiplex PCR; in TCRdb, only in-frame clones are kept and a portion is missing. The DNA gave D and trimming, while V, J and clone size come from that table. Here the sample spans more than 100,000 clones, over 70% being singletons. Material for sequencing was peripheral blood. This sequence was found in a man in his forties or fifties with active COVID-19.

The CDR3 nucleotides read TGTGCCAGCAGTGAAGTCGGGGGACCCCGGGCAGATACGCAGTATTTT. It codes for CASSEVGGPRADTQYF. The gene calls are TRBV6-1 and TRBJ2-3; tentatively, D is TRBD2 (6 bases). This CDR3 has 16 amino acids. Germline CDR1 reads MNHNS; CDR2 reads SASEGT. The V and J ends lost 1 base and 4 bases respectively, with 15 bases between them.